Below, 3 T cell receptor beta chains from the same sample are listed, as sequenced in a study of regulatory T cells in long-lasting Graves disease. iRepertoire HTBI primers and Arm-PCR of CDR3 regions built TCR beta libraries. MiXCR, run by TCRdb on the multiplex PCR reads, gives a single entry per CDR3 protein. This sample has under 300,000 distinct CDR3 sequences; 20% occur once, and the top ten carry approximately 13%. Indicated time point: newly diagnosed GD, antithyroid drugs for less than 3 months. Preparation of the TCR library used RNA extracted from PBMCs. Sequenced material: peripheral blood mononuclear cells (PBMCs), taken at new diagnosis, from a patient treated with antithyroid drugs. These receptors all stem from a female donor with Graves disease.

This clonotype was picked up many times. V is TRBV5-1 and J is TRBJ2-7; TRBD2 matches at 14 bases. The J segment lost 2 bases and the V segment lost 5 bases, leaving 3 bases of the junction unmatched. The CDR3 covers 15 residues. Germline CDR1 SGHRS, CDR2 YFSETQ. CDR3 region: CASRQGLAGAYEQYF. The CDR3 DNA reads TGCGCCAGCAGACAGGGACTAGCGGGAGCCTACGAGCAGTACTTC.

For this clonotype: This may be a read error, as it is one base from a much larger clone. The CDR3 nucleotides read TGTGCCGGCGGGGTTCGGCTTAGTAATTCACCCCTCCACTTT. It encodes CAGGVRLSNSPLHF. The chain couples TRBV6-2 or TRBV6-3 to TRBJ1-6, with unresolved D. The CDR3 runs 14 residues. V dropped 11 bases and J dropped 6 bases, with 17 bases sitting between them. Germline assignment: CDR1 MNHEY and CDR2 SVGEGT.

There are many counts of this clonotype. The chain combines TRBV7-2 with TRBJ2-3; perhaps TRBD2 as D (5 bases). The CDR3 consists of 18 residues. Germline V gives CDR1 SGHTA, CDR2 FQGNSA. V was cut by 4 bases and J by 4 bases, with 24 bases left in between. The CDR3 reads CASSSMGSARVSPDTQYF. CDR3 nucleotide sequence: TGTGCCAGCAGCTCAATGGGTAGCGCCCGAGTAAGCCCAGATACGCAGTATTTT.